This TCR beta chain is from a study of T cell clusters in autoimmune cytopenias. CDR3 length equals 15 residues. Germline V gives CDR1 LNHNV, CDR2 YYDKDF (reference sequence). TRB was amplified from approximately 250 ng of peripheral blood genomic DNA per sample. Notes on the study in general: A dominant lymphoma-associated repertoire apparently masked the cluster-lack signature in secondary cytopenia versus chronic lymphocytic leukemia. TRB repertoire shifts in secondary cytopenia and chronic lymphocytic leukemia mostly reflected lymphoma, not autoimmunity. Healthy donors had roughly 3.2-fold more exclusive TRB clusters than active autoimmune hepatitis patients. The T cell clusters came from computational analysis alone and lack functional validation.

This clonotype registers medium-sized by frequency. What it binds is unknown. TRB was amplified by touch-down multiplex PCR, primer pools A and B combined. TCRdb reanalyzed the multiplex PCR reads and collapses them to one entry per CDR3 protein, without DNA. Its table lists roughly 2,700 distinct CDR3 sequences. This clonotype was obtained from a human donor with an autoimmune cytopenia or autoimmune hepatitis (not recorded which). The specimen sequenced was peripheral blood. The chain couples TRBV15 to TRBJ1-5. CDR3 residues: CATSRDRNSNQPQHF.